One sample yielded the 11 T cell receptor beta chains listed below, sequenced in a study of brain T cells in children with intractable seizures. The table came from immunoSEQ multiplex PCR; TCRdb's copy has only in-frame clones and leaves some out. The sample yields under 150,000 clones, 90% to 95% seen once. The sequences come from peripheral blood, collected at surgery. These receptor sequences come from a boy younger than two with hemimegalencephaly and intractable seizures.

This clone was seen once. This chain's CDR3 is CASSTRDSLPEAFF. The CDR3, as DNA: TGTGCCAGTAGTACGAGGGACAGTCTACCTGAAGCTTTCTTT. The V gene is TRBV19, the J gene TRBJ1-1; 7 bases agree with TRBD1. The V and J ends lost 4 bases and 6 bases, in that order; junction bases with no gene match: 8. This CDR3 spans 14 amino acids. The V gene's germline CDR1 is LNHDA and CDR2 SQIVND (reference sequence). Filled out from reference TRBV19 and TRBJ1-1, the complete variable domain reads DGGITQSPKYLFRKEGQNVTLSCEQNLNHDAMYWYRQDPGQGLRLIYYSQIVNDFQKGDIAEGYSVSREKKESFPLTVTSAQKNPTAFYLCASSTRDSLPEAFFGQGTRLTVV.

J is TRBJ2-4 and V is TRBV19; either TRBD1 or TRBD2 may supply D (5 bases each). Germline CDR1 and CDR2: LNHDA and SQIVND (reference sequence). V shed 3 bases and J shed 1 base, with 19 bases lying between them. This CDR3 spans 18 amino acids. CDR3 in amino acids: CASSISLVRGRAKNIQYF. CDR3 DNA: TGTGCCAGTAGTATTTCCTTAGTAAGGGGACGGGCCAAAAACATTCAGTACTTC.

The CDR3 DNA is TGTGCCAGCAGTCCTAGCATTCTAGCCAAAAACATTCAGTACTTC. Translated, it gives CASSPSILAKNIQYF. The chain combines TRBV27 with TRBJ2-4, with D perhaps matching TRBD2 (5 bases). Trimming removed 5 bases from V and 0 bases from J, with 11 bases in between. CDR3 length: 15 amino acids. Germline V gene data show CDR1 as MNHEY and CDR2 as SMNVEV (reference sequence).

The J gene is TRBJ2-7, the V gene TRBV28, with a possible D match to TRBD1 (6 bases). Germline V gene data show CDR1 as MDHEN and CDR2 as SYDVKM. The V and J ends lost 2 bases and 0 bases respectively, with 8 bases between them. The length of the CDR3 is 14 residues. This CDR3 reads CASSLDRRSYEQYF. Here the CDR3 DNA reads TGTGCCAGCAGTTTAGACAGGCGCTCCTACGAGCAGTACTTC.

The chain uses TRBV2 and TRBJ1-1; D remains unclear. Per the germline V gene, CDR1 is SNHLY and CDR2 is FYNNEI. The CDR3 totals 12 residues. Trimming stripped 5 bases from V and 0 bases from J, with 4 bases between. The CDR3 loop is CASSLMNTEAFF. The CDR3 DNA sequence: TGTGCCAGCAGTCTCATGAACACTGAAGCTTTCTTT.

The DNA of the CDR3 is TGTGCCAGCAGTACTGGGACCGCCCGAGGGGACACTGAAGCTTTCTTT. This codes for CASSTGTARGDTEAFF. The chain employs TRBV6-2 or TRBV6-3 and TRBJ1-1; weak D call: TRBD1 (5 bases). Germline V gene data show CDR1 as MNHEY and CDR2 as SVGEGT. Deletions cut 5 bases from V and 3 bases from J, with 19 bases between. The CDR3 has 16 residues.

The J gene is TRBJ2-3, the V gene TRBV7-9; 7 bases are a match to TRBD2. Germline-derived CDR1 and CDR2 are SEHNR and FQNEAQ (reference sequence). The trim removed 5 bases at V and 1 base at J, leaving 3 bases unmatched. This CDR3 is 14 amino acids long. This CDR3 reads CASSRSGGTDTQYF. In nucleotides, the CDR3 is TGTGCCAGCAGCAGAAGCGGGGGCACAGATACGCAGTATTTT.

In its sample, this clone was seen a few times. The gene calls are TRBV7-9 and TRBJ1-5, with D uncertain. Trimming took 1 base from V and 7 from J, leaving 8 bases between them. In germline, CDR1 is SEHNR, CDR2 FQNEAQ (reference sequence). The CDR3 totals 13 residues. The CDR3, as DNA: TGTGCCAGCAGCTTAGGAGGGCAACAGCCCCAGCATTTT. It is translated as CASSLGGQQPQHF.

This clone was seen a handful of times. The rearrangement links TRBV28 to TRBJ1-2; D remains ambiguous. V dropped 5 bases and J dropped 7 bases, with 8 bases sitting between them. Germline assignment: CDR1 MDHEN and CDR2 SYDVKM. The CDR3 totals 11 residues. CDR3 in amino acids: CASSGKGGYTF. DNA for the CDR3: TGTGCCAGCAGTGGGAAGGGTGGCTACACCTTC.

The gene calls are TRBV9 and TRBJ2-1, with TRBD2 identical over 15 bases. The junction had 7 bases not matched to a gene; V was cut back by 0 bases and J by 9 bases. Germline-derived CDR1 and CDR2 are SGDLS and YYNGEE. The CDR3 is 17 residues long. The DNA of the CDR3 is TGTGCCAGCAGCGTAGATTGGGGACTAGCGGGAGGTGGTGAGCAGTTCTTC. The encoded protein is CASSVDWGLAGGGEQFF.

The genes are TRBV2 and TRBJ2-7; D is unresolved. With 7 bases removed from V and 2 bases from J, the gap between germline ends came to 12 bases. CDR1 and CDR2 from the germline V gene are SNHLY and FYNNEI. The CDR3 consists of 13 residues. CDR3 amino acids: CASIGDQAYEQYF. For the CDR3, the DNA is TGTGCCAGCATTGGGGATCAGGCCTACGAGCAGTACTTC.